The source of this T cell receptor (beta chain) is a study of blood T cell repertoires in COVID-19. Overall study context: Acute and convalescent COVID-19 samples came from the United States, Italy and Spain. PBMCs, B-cell-depleted T cells, or T cells were the source of the cDNA or gDNA that made up the material.

Seattle-derived patients entered the study during active infection and were followed longitudinally. Measured with immunoSEQ multiplex PCR; TCRdb has only the in-frame clones, and not every one. Of 310,000 or so clones listed, 80% to 95% are singletons. The CDR3 sequence is 11 residues long. Deletions cut 4 bases from V and 3 bases from J, with 6 bases between. Germline assignment: CDR1 GTSNPN and CDR2 SVGIG (reference sequence). The chain carries TRBV30 and TRBJ1-1; D gene uncertain. The sample was peripheral blood. This sequence originates from a woman in her thirties with COVID-19, enrolled during active disease. For the CDR3, the DNA is TGTGCCTGGAACCAGGACACTGAAGCTTTCTTT. Protein sequence: CAWNQDTEAFF.